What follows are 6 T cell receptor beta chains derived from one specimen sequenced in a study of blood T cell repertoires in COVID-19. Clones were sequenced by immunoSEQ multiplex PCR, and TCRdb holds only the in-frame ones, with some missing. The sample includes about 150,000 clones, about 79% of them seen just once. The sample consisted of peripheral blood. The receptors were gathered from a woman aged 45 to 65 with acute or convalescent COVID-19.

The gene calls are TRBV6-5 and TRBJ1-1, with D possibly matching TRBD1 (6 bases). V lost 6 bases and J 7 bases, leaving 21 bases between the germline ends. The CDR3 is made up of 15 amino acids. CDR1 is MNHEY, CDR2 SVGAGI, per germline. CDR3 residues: CASSKPGGGGLEAFF. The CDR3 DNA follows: TGTGCCAGCAGCAAACCCGGTGGCGGGGGCCTTGAAGCTTTCTTT.

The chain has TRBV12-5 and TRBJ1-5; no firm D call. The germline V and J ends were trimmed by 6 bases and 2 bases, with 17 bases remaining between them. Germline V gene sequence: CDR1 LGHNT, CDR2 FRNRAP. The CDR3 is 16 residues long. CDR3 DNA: TGTGCTAGTGGGGGCAATGGGTTCTATGGCAATCAGCCCCAGCATTTT. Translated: CASGGNGFYGNQPQHF.

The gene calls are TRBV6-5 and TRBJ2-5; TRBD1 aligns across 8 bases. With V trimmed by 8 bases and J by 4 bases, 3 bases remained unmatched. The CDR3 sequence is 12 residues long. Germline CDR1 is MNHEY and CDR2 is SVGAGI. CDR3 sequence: CASGTGGETQYF. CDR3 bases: TGTGCCAGCGGGACAGGAGGAGAGACCCAGTACTTC.

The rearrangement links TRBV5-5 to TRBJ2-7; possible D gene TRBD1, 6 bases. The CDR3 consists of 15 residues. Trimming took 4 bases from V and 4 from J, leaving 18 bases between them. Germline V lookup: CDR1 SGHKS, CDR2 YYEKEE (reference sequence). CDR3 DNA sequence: TGTGCCAGCAGCCGGACAGCCGGCCTAACTTACGAGCAGTACTTC. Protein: CASSRTAGLTYEQYF.

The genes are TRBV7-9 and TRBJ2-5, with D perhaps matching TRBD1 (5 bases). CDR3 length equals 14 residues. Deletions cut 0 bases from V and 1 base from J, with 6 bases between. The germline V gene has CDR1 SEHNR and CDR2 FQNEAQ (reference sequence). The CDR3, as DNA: TGTGCCAGCAGCTTAGCCAGGGCCCAAGAGACCCAGTACTTC. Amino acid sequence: CASSLARAQETQYF. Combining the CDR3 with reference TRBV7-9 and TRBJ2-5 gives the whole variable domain DTGVSQNPRHKITKRGQNVTFRCDPISEHNRLYWYRQTLGQGPEFLTYFQNEAQLEKSRLLSDRFSAERPKGSFSTLEIQRTEQGDSAMYLCASSLARAQETQYFGPGTRLLVL.

CDR3 nucleotide sequence: TGTGCCAGCAGTCCTTCGGAGACCCAGTACTTC. It yields the protein CASSPSETQYF. The chain joins TRBV2 to TRBJ2-5; D is ambiguous. This CDR3 is built from 11 residues. The germline V gene encodes CDR1 SNHLY and CDR2 FYNNEI. V gave up 5 bases and J gave up 5 bases, with 6 bases separating them.